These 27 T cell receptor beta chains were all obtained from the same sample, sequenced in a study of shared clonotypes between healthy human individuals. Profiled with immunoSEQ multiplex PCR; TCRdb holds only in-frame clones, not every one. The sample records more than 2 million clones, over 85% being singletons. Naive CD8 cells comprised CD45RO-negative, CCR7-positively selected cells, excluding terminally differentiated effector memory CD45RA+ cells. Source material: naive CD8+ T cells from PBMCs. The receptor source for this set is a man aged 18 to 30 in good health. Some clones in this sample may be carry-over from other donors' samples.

The CDR3 DNA reads TGTGCCTGGGGGGGTAACTATGGCTACACCTTC. It specifies CAWGGNYGYTF. This chain uses TRBV30 with TRBJ1-2; possibly TRBD1 for D (5 bases). Germline CDR1 and CDR2: GTSNPN and SVGIG (reference sequence). V lost 5 bases and J 1 base, leaving 5 bases between the germline ends. The CDR3 has 11 amino acids.

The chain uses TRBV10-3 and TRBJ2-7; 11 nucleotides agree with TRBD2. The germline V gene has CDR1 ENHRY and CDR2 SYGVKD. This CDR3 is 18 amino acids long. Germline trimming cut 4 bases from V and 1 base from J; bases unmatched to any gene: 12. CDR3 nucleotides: TGTGCCATCAGTGTCACTCGACTAGCGGGACAGCTTTCCTACGAGCAGTACTTC. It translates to CAISVTRLAGQLSYEQYF.

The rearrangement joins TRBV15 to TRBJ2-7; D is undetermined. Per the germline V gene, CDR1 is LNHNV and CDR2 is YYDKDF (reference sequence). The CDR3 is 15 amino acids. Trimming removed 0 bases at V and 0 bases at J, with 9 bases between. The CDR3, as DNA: TGTGCCACCAGCAGAGAGAGACTGTTCTCCTACGAGCAGTACTTC. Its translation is CATSRERLFSYEQYF.

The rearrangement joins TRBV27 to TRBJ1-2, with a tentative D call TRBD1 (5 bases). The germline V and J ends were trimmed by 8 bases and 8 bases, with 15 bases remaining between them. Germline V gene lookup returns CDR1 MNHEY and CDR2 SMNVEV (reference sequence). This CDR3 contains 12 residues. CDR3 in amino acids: CASGPGGRGYTF. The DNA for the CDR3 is TGTGCCAGCGGCCCTGGGGGGAGAGGCTACACCTTC.

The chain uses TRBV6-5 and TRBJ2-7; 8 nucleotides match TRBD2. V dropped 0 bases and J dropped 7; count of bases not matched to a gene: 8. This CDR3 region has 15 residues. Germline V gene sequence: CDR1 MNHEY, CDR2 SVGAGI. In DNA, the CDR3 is TGTGCCAGCAGTTACTCTCGGGAGGGCCTGGGTGAGCAGTACTTC. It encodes CASSYSREGLGEQYF.

CDR3 DNA sequence: TGTGCAAGTCGCTTAGGGGGTAGGCTCTCAACCTACGAGCAGTACTTC. It specifies CASRLGGRLSTYEQYF. This chain uses TRBV12-2 with TRBJ2-7. TRBV12-2 is labeled a pseudogene. This CDR3 spans 16 amino acids.

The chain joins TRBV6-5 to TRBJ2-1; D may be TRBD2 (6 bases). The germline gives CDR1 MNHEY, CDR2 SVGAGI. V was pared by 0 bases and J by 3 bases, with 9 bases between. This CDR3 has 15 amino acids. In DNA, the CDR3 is TGTGCCAGCAGTTACTCCCGGCGGGGCTACAATGAGCAGTTCTTC. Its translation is CASSYSRRGYNEQFF.

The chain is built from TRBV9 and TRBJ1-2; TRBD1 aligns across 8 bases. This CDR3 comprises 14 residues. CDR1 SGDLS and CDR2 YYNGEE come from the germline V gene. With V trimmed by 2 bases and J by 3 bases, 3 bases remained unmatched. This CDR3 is CASSVSQGDYGYTF. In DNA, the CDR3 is TGTGCCAGCAGCGTTTCACAGGGGGACTATGGCTACACCTTC.

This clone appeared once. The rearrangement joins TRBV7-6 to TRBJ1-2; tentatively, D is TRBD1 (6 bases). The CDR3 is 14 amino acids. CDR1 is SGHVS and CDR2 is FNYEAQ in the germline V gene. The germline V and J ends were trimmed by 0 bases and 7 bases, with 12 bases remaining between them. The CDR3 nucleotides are TGTGCCAGCAGCTTAGCGAGGGGGTCCGGTGGCTACACCTTC. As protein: CASSLARGSGGYTF.

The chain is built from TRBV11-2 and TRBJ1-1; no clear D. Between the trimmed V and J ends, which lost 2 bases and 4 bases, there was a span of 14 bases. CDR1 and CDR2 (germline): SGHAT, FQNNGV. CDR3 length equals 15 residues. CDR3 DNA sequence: TGTGCCAGCAGCTTATTTGTCTTGGGCGGCACTGAAGCTTTCTTT. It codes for CASSLFVLGGTEAFF.

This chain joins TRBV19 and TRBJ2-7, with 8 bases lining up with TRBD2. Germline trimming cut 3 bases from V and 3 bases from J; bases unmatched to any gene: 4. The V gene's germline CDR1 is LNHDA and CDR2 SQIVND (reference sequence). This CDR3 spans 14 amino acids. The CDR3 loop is CASSMGTRGYEQYF. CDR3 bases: TGTGCCAGTAGTATGGGGACTAGGGGCTACGAGCAGTACTTC.

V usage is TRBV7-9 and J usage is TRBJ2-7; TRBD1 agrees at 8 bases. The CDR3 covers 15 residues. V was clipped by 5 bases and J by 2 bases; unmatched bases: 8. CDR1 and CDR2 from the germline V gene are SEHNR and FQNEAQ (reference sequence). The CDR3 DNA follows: TGTGCCAGCAGCCCAGCAGGGGGCAGCCCCTACGAGCAGTACTTC. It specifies CASSPAGGSPYEQYF.

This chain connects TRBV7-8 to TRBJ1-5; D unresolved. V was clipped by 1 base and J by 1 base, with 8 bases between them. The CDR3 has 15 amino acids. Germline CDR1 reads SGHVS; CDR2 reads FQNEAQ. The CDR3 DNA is TGTGCCAGCAGCTTAGGACCGGTCAGCAATCAGCCCCAGCATTTT. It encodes CASSLGPVSNQPQHF.

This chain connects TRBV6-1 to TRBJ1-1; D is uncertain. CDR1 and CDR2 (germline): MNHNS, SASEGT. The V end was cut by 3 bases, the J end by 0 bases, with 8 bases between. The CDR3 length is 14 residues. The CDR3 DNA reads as TGTGCCAGCAGTGATGGGAGTCTGAACACTGAAGCTTTCTTT. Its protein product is CASSDGSLNTEAFF.

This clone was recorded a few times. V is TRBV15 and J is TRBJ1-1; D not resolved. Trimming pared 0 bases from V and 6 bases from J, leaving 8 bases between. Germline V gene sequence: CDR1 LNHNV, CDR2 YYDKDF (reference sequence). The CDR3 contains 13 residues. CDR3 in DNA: TGTGCCACCAGCAGAGATAGGGTCGCTGAAGCTTTCTTT. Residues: CATSRDRVAEAFF.

CDR3 nucleotides: TGTGCCAGCAGCTCCCGGGGCCCGACCTCCCGCAATGAGCAGTTCTTC. It specifies CASSSRGPTSRNEQFF. The chain links TRBV5-8 to TRBJ2-1; perhaps D is TRBD1 or TRBD2 (5 bases each). V was pared by 3 bases and J by 6 bases, with 19 bases between. Per germline, CDR1 SGHTS and CDR2 YDEGEE. This CDR3 has 16 amino acids.

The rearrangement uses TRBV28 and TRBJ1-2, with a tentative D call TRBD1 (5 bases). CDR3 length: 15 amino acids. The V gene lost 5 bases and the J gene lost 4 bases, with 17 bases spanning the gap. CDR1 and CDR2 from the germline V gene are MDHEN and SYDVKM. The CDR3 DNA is TGTGCCAGCAGTATCCCGACAGCATCAAGCTATGGCTACACCTTC. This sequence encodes CASSIPTASSYGYTF.

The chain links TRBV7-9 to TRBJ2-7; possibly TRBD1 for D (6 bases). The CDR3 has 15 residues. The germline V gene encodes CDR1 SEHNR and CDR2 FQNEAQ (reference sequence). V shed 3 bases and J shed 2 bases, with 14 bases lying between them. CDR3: CASSLAGTLPYEQYF. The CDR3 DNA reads TGTGCCAGCAGCTTGGCCGGGACACTACCCTACGAGCAGTACTTC.

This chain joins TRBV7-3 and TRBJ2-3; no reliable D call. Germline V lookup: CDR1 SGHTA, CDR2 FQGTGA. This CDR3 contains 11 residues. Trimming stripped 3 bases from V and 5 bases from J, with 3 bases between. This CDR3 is CASSLQDTQYF. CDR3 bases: TGTGCCAGCAGCTTGCAAGATACGCAGTATTTT.

The CDR3 loop is CASSPGTTEAFF. DNA for the CDR3: TGTGCCAGCAGCCCCGGGACCACTGAAGCTTTCTTT. The chain is built from TRBV9 and TRBJ1-1; TRBD1 might be the D (5 bases). In germline, CDR1 is SGDLS, CDR2 YYNGEE. V was cut by 4 bases and J by 4 bases, with 8 bases left in between. This CDR3 spans 12 amino acids.

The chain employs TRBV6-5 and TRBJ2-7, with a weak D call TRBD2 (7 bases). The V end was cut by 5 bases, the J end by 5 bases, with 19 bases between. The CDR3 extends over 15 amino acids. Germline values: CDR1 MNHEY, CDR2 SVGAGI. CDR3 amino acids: CASSPLGGGGDEQYF. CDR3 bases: TGTGCCAGCAGTCCCCTGGGCGGGGGCGGTGACGAGCAGTACTTC.

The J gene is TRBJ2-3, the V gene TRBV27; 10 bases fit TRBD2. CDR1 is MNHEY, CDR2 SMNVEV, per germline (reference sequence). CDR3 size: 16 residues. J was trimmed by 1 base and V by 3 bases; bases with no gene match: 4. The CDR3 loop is CASSFRGTSGTDTQYF. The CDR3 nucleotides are TGTGCCAGCAGTTTTCGAGGGACTAGCGGCACAGATACGCAGTATTTT.

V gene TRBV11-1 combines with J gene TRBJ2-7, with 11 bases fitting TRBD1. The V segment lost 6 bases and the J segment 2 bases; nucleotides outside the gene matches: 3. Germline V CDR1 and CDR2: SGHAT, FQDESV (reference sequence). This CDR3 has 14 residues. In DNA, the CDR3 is TGTGCCAGCAGGGACAGGGGGCGCCCCTACGAGCAGTACTTC. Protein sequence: CASRDRGRPYEQYF. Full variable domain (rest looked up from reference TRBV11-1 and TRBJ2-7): EAEVAQSPRYKITEKSQAVAFWCDPISGHATLYWYRQILGQGPELLVQFQDESVVDDSQLPKDRFSAERLKGVDSTLKIQPAELGDSAMYLCASRDRGRPYEQYFGPGTRLTVT.

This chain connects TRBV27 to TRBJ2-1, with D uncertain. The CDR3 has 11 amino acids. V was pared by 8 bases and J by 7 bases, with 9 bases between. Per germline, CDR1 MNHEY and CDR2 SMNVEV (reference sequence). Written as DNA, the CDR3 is TGTGCCAGCTTATTGGGTAATGAGCAGTTCTTC. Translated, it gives CASLLGNEQFF.

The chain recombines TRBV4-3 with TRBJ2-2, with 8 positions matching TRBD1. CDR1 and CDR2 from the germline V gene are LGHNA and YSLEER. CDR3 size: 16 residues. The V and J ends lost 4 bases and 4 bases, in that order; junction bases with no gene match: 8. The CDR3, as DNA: TGCGCCAGCAGCCCGGACAGGGCGTCTGCCACCGGGGAGCTGTTTTTT. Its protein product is CASSPDRASATGELFF.

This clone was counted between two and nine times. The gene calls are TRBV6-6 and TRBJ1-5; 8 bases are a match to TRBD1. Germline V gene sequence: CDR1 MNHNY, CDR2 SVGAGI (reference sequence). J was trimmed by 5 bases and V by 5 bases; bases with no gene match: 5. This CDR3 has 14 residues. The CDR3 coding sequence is TGTGCCAGCAGTGGACAGGGAGCGGATCAGCCCCAGCATTTT. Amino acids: CASSGQGADQPQHF.

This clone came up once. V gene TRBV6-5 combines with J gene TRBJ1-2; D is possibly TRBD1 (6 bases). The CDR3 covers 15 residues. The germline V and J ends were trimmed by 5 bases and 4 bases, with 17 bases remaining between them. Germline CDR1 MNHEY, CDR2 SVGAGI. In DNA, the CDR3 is TGTGCCAGCAGTCCCAGGGGTGGAACCCGCTATGGCTACACCTTC. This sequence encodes CASSPRGGTRYGYTF.